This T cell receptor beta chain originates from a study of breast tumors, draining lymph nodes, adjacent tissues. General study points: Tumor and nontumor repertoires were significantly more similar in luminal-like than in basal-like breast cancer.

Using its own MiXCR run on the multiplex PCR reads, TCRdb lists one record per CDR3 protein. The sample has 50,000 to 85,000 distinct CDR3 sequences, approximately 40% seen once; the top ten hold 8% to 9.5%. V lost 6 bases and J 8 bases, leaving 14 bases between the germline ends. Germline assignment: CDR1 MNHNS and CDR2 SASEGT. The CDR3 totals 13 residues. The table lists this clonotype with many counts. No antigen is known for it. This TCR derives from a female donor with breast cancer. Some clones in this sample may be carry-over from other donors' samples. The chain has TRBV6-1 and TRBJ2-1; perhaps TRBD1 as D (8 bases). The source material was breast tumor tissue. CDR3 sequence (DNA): TGTGCCAGCAGGACCACAGGGGGGGATGAGCAGTTCTTC. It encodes CASRTTGGDEQFF.